A single sample is the source of the 30 T cell receptor beta chains below, sequenced in a study of T-cell memory formation after mild COVID-19. TCRdb analysed the 5' RACE reads with MiXCR anew, one entry per CDR3 protein. The data show about 560,000 distinct CDR3 sequences, with roughly 22% seen just once and roughly 8.3% held by the top ten. Sequenced input: PBMCs or a T cell subset sorted from them (not recorded which). These receptors were collected from an adult woman who had mild COVID-19 (a few samples of this study predate the infection). Cell type and time point are not known.

This clonotype has more than one count but fewer than ten. The J gene is TRBJ1-2, the V gene TRBV5-1; D perhaps matches TRBD1 (5 bases). Trimming shortened V by 4 bases and J by 2 bases, and 15 bases separated the two germline ends. This CDR3 has 15 residues. Germline V gene sequence: CDR1 SGHRS, CDR2 YFSETQ. This chain's CDR3 is CASSARDAANYGYTF. The CDR3 nucleotides are TGCGCCAGCAGCGCACGGGACGCCGCAAACTATGGCTACACCTTC.

This clonotype has only a few counts. The chain combines TRBV12-3 or TRBV12-4 with TRBJ2-3; 9 bases match TRBD2. Germline trimming cut 5 bases from V and 3 bases from J; bases unmatched to any gene: 9. The CDR3 contains 16 residues. The CDR3 sequence is CASSRIAGAGTDTQYF. Here the CDR3 DNA reads TGTGCCAGCAGTCGCATAGCGGGGGCGGGGACAGATACGCAGTATTTT.

This clonotype turned up a few times. The CDR3 is CSVDLDRANYNEQFF. The CDR3 nucleotides read TGCAGCGTTGACCTTGACAGGGCGAACTACAATGAGCAGTTCTTC. The chain couples TRBV29-1 to TRBJ2-1, with 7 bases that match TRBD1. J gave up 3 bases and V 3 bases, and 8 bases lay outside the gene matches. The CDR3 covers 15 residues. Germline assignment: CDR1 SQVTM and CDR2 ANQGSEA.

This clonotype was observed a handful of times. CDR3 residues: CSVGGFSNQPQHF. Here the CDR3 DNA reads TGCAGCGTGGGGGGTTTCAGCAATCAGCCCCAGCATTTT. The V and J genes are TRBV29-1 and TRBJ1-5; D may be TRBD1 (5 bases). The CDR3 has 13 amino acids. The germline V and J ends were trimmed by 6 bases and 1 base, with 10 bases remaining between them. Germline CDR1 SQVTM, CDR2 ANQGSEA.

The chain uses TRBV7-8 and TRBJ1-5, with D unresolved. V lost 2 bases and J lost 3, with 14 bases in between. In germline, CDR1 is SGHVS, CDR2 FQNEAQ. CDR3 length: 16 amino acids. This chain's CDR3 is CASSLRDSVANQPQHF. The CDR3 nucleotides read TGTGCCAGCAGCTTACGGGATTCTGTAGCCAATCAGCCCCAGCATTTT.

The chain is built from TRBV20-1 and TRBJ2-7; 13 bases align to TRBD2. The junction had 18 bases not matched to a gene; V was cut back by 5 bases and J by 2 bases. This CDR3 is built from 19 residues. Per germline, CDR1 DFQATT and CDR2 SNEGSKA (reference sequence). The CDR3 loop reads CSAATTSGTSGTSAYEQYF. In DNA form, the CDR3 reads TGCAGTGCTGCTACGACCTCCGGGACTAGCGGGACGAGCGCCTACGAGCAGTACTTC.

This clonotype was found a few times. The rearrangement links TRBV11-2 to TRBJ2-7; the D gene is possibly TRBD1 (6 bases). The CDR3 loop spans 14 amino acids. CDR1 is SGHAT, CDR2 FQNNGV, per germline. V lost 2 bases to trimming and J lost 3 bases, with 11 bases between them. The CDR3 bases are TGTGCCAGCAGCTTAACAGGGTCTTACTACGAGCAGTACTTC. This encodes CASSLTGSYYEQYF.

This clonotype was detected a few times. The chain combines TRBV7-8 with TRBJ2-5, with a possible D match to TRBD1 (6 bases). The CDR3 length is 13 residues. The V gene's germline CDR1 is SGHVS and CDR2 FQNEAQ. V shed 6 bases and J shed 4 bases, with 12 bases lying between them. The CDR3 DNA reads TGTGCCAGCAGAGCCGGGACATTAGAGACCCAGTACTTC. It encodes CASRAGTLETQYF.

The chain recombines TRBV2 with TRBJ2-1, with 7 bases fitting TRBD2. This CDR3 is 18 amino acids long. V shed 5 bases and J 9 bases; nucleotides not matched to a gene: 22. From germline, CDR1 is SNHLY and CDR2 FYNNEI. The CDR3 coding sequence is TGTGCCAGCAGTCCGACGCGGCTGGCGGGAGTATTGTCACGTGAGCAGTTCTTC. Amino acids: CASSPTRLAGVLSREQFF. The whole variable domain, remainder taken from reference TRBV2 and TRBJ2-1, is EPEVTQTPSHQVTQMGQEVILRCVPISNHLYFYWYRQILGQKVEFLVSFYNNEISEKSEIFDDQFSVERPDGSNFTLKIRSTKLEDSAMYFCASSPTRLAGVLSREQFFGPGTRLTVL.

This clonotype came up a few times. This rearrangement joins TRBV7-8 to TRBJ1-1; 7 nucleotides agree with TRBD1. The germline V gene has CDR1 SGHVS and CDR2 FQNEAQ. Trimming removed 4 bases from V and 5 bases from J; junction bases left unmatched: 10. The CDR3 length is 15 residues. CDR3 in amino acids: CASSSGNRGRTEAFF. Here the CDR3 DNA reads TGTGCCAGCAGCTCAGGGAACAGGGGACGAACTGAAGCTTTCTTT.

There are a few counts of this clonotype. V gene TRBV7-9 combines with J gene TRBJ2-3; 8 bases align to TRBD1. The trim removed 1 base at V and 5 bases at J, leaving 8 bases unmatched. This CDR3 comprises 16 residues. Germline V lookup: CDR1 SEHNR, CDR2 FQNEAQ (reference sequence). CDR3 protein: CASSLGSGGKGDTQYF. CDR3 in DNA: TGTGCCAGCAGCTTAGGATCAGGGGGCAAAGGAGATACGCAGTATTTT. The full variable domain, in which reference TRBV7-9 and TRBJ2-3 provide the parts outside the CDR3, is DTGVSQNPRHKITKRGQNVTFRCDPISEHNRLYWYRQTLGQGPEFLTYFQNEAQLEKSRLLSDRFSAERPKGSFSTLEIQRTEQGDSAMYLCASSLGSGGKGDTQYFGPGTRLTVL.

V usage is TRBV18 and J usage is TRBJ1-1; TRBD1 aligns across 9 bases. CDR3 length: 15 residues. Germline CDR1 KGHSH, CDR2 LQKENI. V shed 3 bases, J shed 0 bases, and the junction held 2 bases outside the gene matches. In DNA form, the CDR3 reads TGTGCCAGCTCACCGACAGGGGGTGTGAACACTGAAGCTTTCTTT. Protein: CASSPTGGVNTEAFF.

The chain links TRBV19 to TRBJ1-5; the D gene is possibly TRBD1 (5 bases). CDR3 size: 13 residues. V shed 9 bases and J shed 4 bases, with 13 bases lying between them. CDR1 and CDR2 (germline): LNHDA, SQIVND (reference sequence). The CDR3 reads CARTGQGNQPQHF. Here the CDR3 DNA reads TGTGCCAGGACTGGGCAGGGTAATCAGCCCCAGCATTTT. The whole variable domain, filled in from reference TRBV19 and TRBJ1-5, reads DGGITQSPKYLFRKEGQNVTLSCEQNLNHDAMYWYRQDPGQGLRLIYYSQIVNDFQKGDIAEGYSVSREKKESFPLTVTSAQKNPTAFYLCARTGQGNQPQHFGDGTRLSIL.

This clonotype was counted only a few times. The chain employs TRBV5-4 and TRBJ1-3; tentative D call: TRBD1 (5 bases). CDR1 and CDR2 (germline): SGHNT, YYREEE (reference sequence). Trimming pared 0 bases from V and 11 bases from J, leaving 12 bases between. The CDR3 length is 13 residues. The CDR3 is CASSLEGGAAIYF. DNA of the CDR3: TGTGCCAGCAGCTTGGAAGGAGGGGCAGCCATATATTTT.

This clonotype was detected only a few times. The chain carries TRBV11-2 and TRBJ2-7; D perhaps matches TRBD2 (6 bases). V was trimmed by 0 bases and J by 8 bases, leaving 14 bases between them. This CDR3 has 14 residues. Germline CDR1 and CDR2: SGHAT and FQNNGV. CDR3 bases: TGTGCCAGCAGCTTAGAACTAGCCGCCATCCAGCAGTACTTC. It yields the protein CASSLELAAIQQYF.

This rearrangement joins TRBV19 to TRBJ1-2; possibly TRBD1 for D (6 bases). The CDR3 length is 15 residues. Trimming took off 6 bases at V and 4 bases at J, with 18 bases between the two ends. Germline values: CDR1 LNHDA, CDR2 SQIVND (reference sequence). CDR3 amino acids: CASRDPPGQFYGYTF. The CDR3 coding sequence is TGTGCCAGTAGAGACCCGCCCGGACAGTTCTATGGCTACACCTTC.

This clonotype appeared many times. The rearrangement links TRBV5-5 to TRBJ1-5; D is perhaps TRBD1 (5 bases). This CDR3 has 14 amino acids. V was trimmed by 5 bases and J by 7 bases, leaving 16 bases between them. Germline V CDR1 and CDR2: SGHKS, YYEKEE (reference sequence). CDR3 nucleotide sequence: TGTGCCAGCAGTTCGGGGCAGGGAGGACAGCCCCAGCATTTT. Its protein is CASSSGQGGQPQHF.

This clonotype was recorded a few times. The CDR3 sequence is CASSSTYNEQFF. The CDR3 DNA follows: TGTGCCAGCAGCTCCACCTACAATGAGCAGTTCTTC. The J gene is TRBJ2-1, the V gene TRBV7-8; D unresolved. CDR3 length equals 12 residues. V shed 4 bases and J shed 2 bases, with 3 bases lying between them. CDR1 SGHVS and CDR2 FQNEAQ come from the germline V gene.

This clonotype was seen a few times. The chain carries TRBV6-5 and TRBJ1-1; D unclear. V was shortened by 1 base and J by 2 bases, with 8 bases between the two germline ends. Germline lookup yields CDR1 MNHEY and CDR2 SVGAGI. The CDR3 contains 14 residues. CDR3 nucleotide sequence: TGTGCCAGCAGTTACTTTATGGGAAACACTGAAGCTTTCTTT. This encodes CASSYFMGNTEAFF.

CDR3 amino acids: CASSQGTTRVVETQYF. Here the CDR3 DNA reads TGTGCCAGCAGCCAAGGGACGACTAGAGTGGTAGAGACCCAGTACTTC. The chain is built from TRBV3-1 and TRBJ2-5, with D perhaps TRBD2 (6 bases). V shed 1 base and J shed 4 bases, with 16 bases lying between them. Germline V CDR1 and CDR2: LGHDT, YNNKEL (reference sequence). The CDR3 has 16 residues.

The chain is built from TRBV7-9 and TRBJ2-7; D is unclear. This CDR3 has 12 amino acids. The germline CDR1 and CDR2 sequences are SEHNR and FQNEAQ (reference sequence). Trimming took 4 bases from V and 4 from J, leaving 8 bases between them. CDR3 DNA: TGTGCCAGCAGCTCCACACCTTACGAGCAGTACTTC. It yields the protein CASSSTPYEQYF.

The chain has TRBV13 and TRBJ2-7; 8 bases fit TRBD1. Per germline, CDR1 PRHDT and CDR2 FYEKMQ (reference sequence). The CDR3 runs 15 residues. V gave up 2 bases and J gave up 3 bases; unmatched junction bases: 6. The CDR3 spells CASSLWTGQGYEQYF. The CDR3, as DNA: TGTGCCAGCAGCTTATGGACAGGGCAGGGCTACGAGCAGTACTTC.

The chain has TRBV24-1 and TRBJ2-2; D uncertain. The CDR3 totals 13 residues. The germline V gene has CDR1 KGHDR and CDR2 SFDVKD. V was shortened by 3 bases and J by 4 bases, with 5 bases between the two germline ends. The CDR3, as DNA: TGTGCCACCAGTGATATTCCCACCGGGGAGCTGTTTTTT. Its translation: CATSDIPTGELFF.

This chain joins TRBV2 and TRBJ2-7; 14 nucleotides agree with TRBD2. With V trimmed by 2 bases and J by 11 bases, 8 bases remained unmatched. The length of the CDR3 is 15 residues. Germline CDR1 is SNHLY and CDR2 is FYNNEI. DNA for the CDR3: TGTGCCAGCAGTGAAAGGGGGACTAGCGGGGGAATGGAGTACTTC. This sequence encodes CASSERGTSGGMEYF. The full variable domain, in which reference TRBV2 and TRBJ2-7 provide the parts outside the CDR3, is EPEVTQTPSHQVTQMGQEVILRCVPISNHLYFYWYRQILGQKVEFLVSFYNNEISEKSEIFDDQFSVERPDGSNFTLKIRSTKLEDSAMYFCASSERGTSGGMEYFGPGTRLTVT.

This chain links TRBV4-1 with TRBJ1-1, with D unclear. V was trimmed by 3 bases and J by 5 bases, leaving 7 bases between them. The germline V gene has CDR1 MGHRA and CDR2 YSYEKL. This CDR3 is built from 12 residues. CDR3 bases: TGCGCCAGCAGCCATTCCGGGACTGAAGCTTTCTTT. Translation: CASSHSGTEAFF.

The CDR3 sequence is CASSQGRAGDQPQHF. The CDR3 DNA sequence: TGCGCCAGCAGCCAAGGGAGGGCAGGGGATCAGCCCCAGCATTTT. The chain uses TRBV4-3 and TRBJ1-5, with D maybe TRBD1 (6 bases). This CDR3 is 15 amino acids long. Germline V CDR1 and CDR2: LGHNA, YSLEER. V was clipped by 1 base and J by 5 bases, with 12 bases between them.

There are many counts of this clonotype. J is TRBJ2-1 and V is TRBV7-6, with a tentative D call TRBD2 (5 bases). V lost 5 bases and J 3 bases, leaving 17 bases between the germline ends. The CDR3 is 16 amino acids. Germline CDR1 reads SGHVS; CDR2 reads FNYEAQ. CDR3 protein: CASSPSRGQIYNEQFF. CDR3 nucleotide sequence: TGTGCCAGCAGCCCCAGCCGCGGGCAGATCTACAATGAGCAGTTCTTC. Complete variable domain (other parts from reference TRBV7-6 and TRBJ2-1): GAGVSQSPRYKVTKRGQDVALRCDPISGHVSLYWYRQALGQGPEFLTYFNYEAQQDKSGLPNDRFSAERPEGSISTLTIQRTEQRDSAMYRCASSPSRGQIYNEQFFGPGTRLTVL.

A few counts support this clonotype. For the CDR3, the DNA is TGTGCCACCAGTGATTGGCAGGCCAGGGAACTCACAGATACGCAGTATTTT. Translating gives CATSDWQARELTDTQYF. The chain couples TRBV24-1 to TRBJ2-3; D is perhaps TRBD1 (5 bases). Trimming cost V 2 bases and J 2 bases, with 16 bases left between them. Per the germline V gene, CDR1 is KGHDR and CDR2 is SFDVKD. This CDR3 is built from 17 residues.

The count of this clonotype is one. Here the CDR3 reads CASSFTQGVPEAFF. As DNA, the CDR3 is TGCGCCAGCAGCTTTACCCAGGGGGTTCCTGAAGCTTTCTTT. This chain links TRBV5-1 with TRBJ1-1; TRBD1 aligns across 7 bases. CDR3 length equals 14 residues. Germline V lookup: CDR1 SGHRS, CDR2 YFSETQ. J lost 6 bases, V lost 2 bases, and 7 bases had no gene match.

This clonotype was seen a few times. V and J are TRBV12-3 or TRBV12-4 and TRBJ2-2; no definite D call. V was pared by 5 bases and J by 3 bases, with 10 bases between. The CDR3 sequence is 14 residues long. The CDR3 DNA reads as TGTGCCAGCAGTCCACACCAGTACACCGGGGAGCTGTTTTTT. This encodes CASSPHQYTGELFF.